These T cell receptor beta chains were read from a single sample in a study of blood T cell repertoires in COVID-19. The assay was immunoSEQ multiplex PCR, and TCRdb's table has in-frame clones only and misses some. Of about 480,000 clones in the sample, 85% to 90% were seen once. Sequencing was done on a sample of peripheral blood. These receptors were obtained from a woman aged 45-65 years with COVID-19, enrolled during active disease. Both conserved end residues are part of each CDR3. D genes are given only for firm matches. Clone size, where shown, is once, few, many, or a class for clones that have expanded.

V	J	size	D	DNA	CDR3
TRBV10-3	TRBJ2-7	-	-	TGTGCCATCAGTGAGTCGAGAGGACAGTACTACGAGCAGTACTTC	CAISESRGQYYEQYF
TRBV6-5	TRBJ1-1	-	-	TGTGCCAGCAGTTGGAGACAGCTCACTGAAGCTTTCTTT	CASSWRQLTEAFF
TRBV13	TRBJ2-1	-	TRBD2	TGTGCCAGCAGCGACGGTGGGGGGGGTAAAGGCGATGAGCAGTTCTTC	CASSDGGGGKGDEQFF
TRBV2	TRBJ2-5	-	TRBD1	TGTGCCATTTACGGGACAGGGGTACGAGAGACCCAGTACTTC	CAIYGTGVRETQYF
TRBV11-3	TRBJ1-1	-	-	TGTGCCAGCAGCTTAGTGTCAGTTGGGGCAGGGCAAACTGAAGCTTTCTTT	CASSLVSVGAGQTEAFF
TRBV4-2	TRBJ2-7	-	TRBD2	TGTGCCAGCAGCCCTAGCGGGGGCCGGAGCTCCTACGAGCAGTACTTC	CASSPSGGRSSYEQYF
TRBV10-1	TRBJ2-3	-	-	TGCGCCAGCAGTGACCCAAGCACAGATACGCAGTATTTT	CASSDPSTDTQYF
TRBV11-2	TRBJ2-5	-	-	TGTGCCAGCAGCTCAAACAAGCAGGGGAGAGGGGAGACCCAGTACTTC	CASSSNKQGRGETQYF
TRBV6-1	TRBJ1-1	-	-	TGTGCCAGCACTGAAGGGGGGGATACTGAAGCTTTCTTT	CASTEGGDTEAFF
TRBV15	TRBJ1-2	few	-	TGTGCCACCAGCCAAGGGGCAGGGAACACTAACTATGGCTACACCTTC	CATSQGAGNTNYGYTF
TRBV9	TRBJ2-2	-	-	TGTGCCAGCAGCGCACGGAACAGGGAACCCGGGGAGCTGTTTTTT	CASSARNREPGELFF
TRBV6-5	TRBJ1-1	-	TRBD1	TGTGCCAGCAGCCAGGGGGAAACTGAAGCTTTCTTT	CASSQGETEAFF
TRBV19	TRBJ1-1	-	TRBD1	TGTGCCAGTAGTGCGGACAGGGTGAGAACTGAAGCTTTCTTT	CASSADRVRTEAFF
TRBV6-5	TRBJ1-1	once	-	TGTGCCAGCAGGGCGAGGGACACTGAAGCTTTCTTT	CASRARDTEAFF
TRBV7-8	TRBJ1-1	-	-	TGTGCCAGCAGCTTTCCCTACGTGGCGGGCACTGAAGCTTTCTTT	CASSFPYVAGTEAFF
TRBV7-3	TRBJ2-1	-	TRBD2	TGTGCCAGCAGCTCAGATAGCGGGTCCTACAATGAGCAGTTCTTC	CASSSDSGSYNEQFF
TRBV6-1	TRBJ1-5	few	-	TGTGCCAGCAGTGACAAGGGGGGGATACAGCCCCAGCATTTT	CASSDKGGIQPQHF
TRBV2	TRBJ1-2	-	TRBD1	TGTGCCAGCAACCGGGACAGCAACCTCTATAACTATGGCTACACCTTC	CASNRDSNLYNYGYTF
TRBV19	TRBJ2-3	-	-	TGTGCCAGTAGTATAGGTGGGAGCCTTTTGGATACGCAGTATTTT	CASSIGGSLLDTQYF
TRBV9	TRBJ2-2	-	TRBD2	TGTGCCAGCAGCGTAGTGTCCGGGGGGGTGACCGGGGAGCTGTTTTTT	CASSVVSGGVTGELFF
TRBV3-1/TRBV3-2	TRBJ1-2	once	-	TGTGCCAGCAGCCAATTCTCGGGCAGGGAGGATGGCTACACCTTC	CASSQFSGREDGYTF
TRBV6-2/TRBV6-3	TRBJ2-3	-	-	TGTGCCAGCAGTAGCTCTAGCCCCGCCAATACGCAGTATTTT	CASSSSSPANTQYF
TRBV19	TRBJ1-5	-	-	TGTGCCAGTAGTGCTTGGGGGGGAGTTCAGCCCCAGCATTTT	CASSAWGGVQPQHF
TRBV11-2	TRBJ2-3	-	-	TGTGCCAGCAGCACACAAGGGGTCCCAGATACGCAGTATTTT	CASSTQGVPDTQYF
TRBV15	TRBJ2-2	-	TRBD1	TGTGCCACCATCCTCAACAGGGGAAACTCCGGGGAGCTGTTTTTT	CATILNRGNSGELFF
TRBV19	TRBJ1-5	few	-	TGTGCCAGTAGTATAGCAGGGAGGTTCAATCAGCCCCAGCATTTT	CASSIAGRFNQPQHF
TRBV19	TRBJ2-6	-	TRBD1	TGTGCCAGTAGAAGTAAGGGGGCGGGGGCCAACGTCCTGACTTTC	CASRSKGAGANVLTF